This T cell receptor (beta chain) emerged from a study of OX40 agonist ivuxolimab in advanced cancers. Across the study: The study treated patients with ivuxolimab, an agonistic anti-OX40 (CD134) antibody. The dose-escalation cohort was around 83% male, with a mean age of about 56 years, ranging about 23 to 79.

This clone was observed a few times. Its cognate antigen is unknown. Generated by immunoSEQ multiplex PCR, the TCRdb table keeps only in-frame clones and is missing some. Of about 72,000 clones detected, approximately 81% appear once; the ten largest clones hold approximately 5%. Enrollment shut out patients with autoimmune disease history or systemic immunosuppression. Study findings and constraints: Low levels of normalized T-cell clonal expansion also appeared in some nonresponders.

The CDR3 runs to 16 residues. Trimming shortened V by 0 bases and J by 0 bases, and 11 bases separated the two germline ends. The germline V gene encodes CDR1 MGHRA and CDR2 YSYEKL. This specimen was CD4+ or CD8+ T cells sorted from blood, taken in a trial of the OX40 agonist ivuxolimab. The receptor's source is an adult with an advanced solid tumor such as melanoma, head and neck, liver or kidney cancer. The V call is TRBV4-1, the J call TRBJ1-1; D unresolved. Written as DNA, the CDR3 is TGCGCCAGCAGCCAAGACCTCCTTATCGTGAACACTGAAGCTTTCTTT. Its translation: CASSQDLLIVNTEAFF.